This T cell receptor beta chain was obtained from a study of cytomegalovirus exposure and HLA in healthy donors. Germline V gene lookup returns CDR1 LNHDA and CDR2 SQIVND (reference sequence). CDR3 length: 21 amino acids. The V and J ends lost 4 bases and 3 bases, in that order; junction bases with no gene match: 23. The PCR ran on 60 Vbeta and 13 Jbeta primers. Profiled with immunoSEQ multiplex PCR; TCRdb holds only in-frame clones, not every one. This repertoire shows roughly 190,000 clones, almost 75% found once; its top ten account for around 3.2%. The gene calls are TRBV19 and TRBJ2-5; 10 nucleotides line up with TRBD1. Sequenced material: PBMCs. The sequence derives from a woman aged 25 to 39 in good health and CMV-seropositive. This CDR3 is CASSTIRDRGLSTNLKETQYF. The CDR3 DNA follows: TGTGCCAGTAGTACTATCCGGGACAGGGGATTATCCACCAATTTGAAAGAGACCCAGTACTTC.